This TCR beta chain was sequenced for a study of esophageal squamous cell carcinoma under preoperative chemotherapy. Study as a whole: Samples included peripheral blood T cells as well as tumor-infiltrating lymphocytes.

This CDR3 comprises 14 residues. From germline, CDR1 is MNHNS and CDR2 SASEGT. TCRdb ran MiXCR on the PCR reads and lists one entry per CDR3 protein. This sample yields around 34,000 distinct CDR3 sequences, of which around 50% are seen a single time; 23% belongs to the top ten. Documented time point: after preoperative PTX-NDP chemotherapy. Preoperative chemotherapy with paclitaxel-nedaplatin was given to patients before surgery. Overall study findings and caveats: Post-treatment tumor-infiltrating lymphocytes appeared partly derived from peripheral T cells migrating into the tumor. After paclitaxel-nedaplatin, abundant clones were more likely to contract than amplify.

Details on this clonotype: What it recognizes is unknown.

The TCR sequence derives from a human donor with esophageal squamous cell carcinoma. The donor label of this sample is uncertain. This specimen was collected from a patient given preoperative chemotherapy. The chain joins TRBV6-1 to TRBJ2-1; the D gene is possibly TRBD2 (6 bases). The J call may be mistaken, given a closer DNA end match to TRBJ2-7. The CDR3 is CASALAREDYEQYF. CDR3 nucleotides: TGTGCCAGCGCCTTGGCGCGGGAAGACTACGAGCAGTACTTC.